The entry that follows covers one TCR beta chain sequence. Its target is unknown. Coverage ceases 3 residues before the CDR3 finishes, and the germline J gene fills in the end. The sample is drawn from a study of T cells in women clearing cervical HPV infection. Study details: No precancer developed; the control's incident HPV16 infection cleared within 12 months. Whole-study findings and limits: Repertoire richness, not evenness, was significantly elevated in CIN3+ cases versus controls.

Repertoires were generated with immunoSEQ multiplex PCR, while TCRdb's copy carries only in-frame clones and drops some. Recorded for this sample: about 26,000 clones. Germline assignment: CDR1 MDHEN and CDR2 SYDVKM. This CDR3 spans 12 amino acids. Trimming cost V 3 bases and J 4 bases, with 4 bases left between them. Specimen: blood buffy coat. The origin of this receptor is a woman between 18 and 75 years old with a cervical HPV16 infection that either progressed to CIN3+ or cleared (not recorded which). The chain combines TRBV28 with TRBJ2-1, with unresolved D. The CDR3 reads CASSFIYNEQFF. The part of the CDR3 DNA that was read is TGTGCCAGCAGTTTTATATACAATGAG.